Given below is one T cell receptor (beta chain) in context. This clone occurred once. No cognate antigen has been identified for it. Base-call qualities are not available, and no considerably larger clone is one nucleotide away. The CDR3 has 14 amino acids, counting the end cysteine and phenylalanine. Just the 42-base CDR3 DNA is kept, in frame starting at base 1. CDR1 is given as LNHNV and CDR2 as YYDKDF, both from the germline V gene (reference sequence). V is pruned by 5 bases and J by 4 bases, leaving 7 bases of the junction without a gene match. In total, 500 to 700 healthy bone marrow donors made up the cohort. Cohort members were all nominally healthy when sampled, although unrecorded immune exposures were likely present. The donor was CMV seropositive and belonged to the group of 250 to 350 seropositive cohort members. Each donor provided a peripheral blood sample, and peripheral blood mononuclear cells were used for TCR beta sequencing. Genomic DNA was extracted from the blood cell samples with the Qiagen DNeasy Blood Extraction Kit.

The library was built by means of the immunoSEQ multiplex PCR assay. A mixture of 60 forward primers for TCR Vbeta segments and 13 reverse primers for TCR Jbeta segments was used in the multiplex PCR. Amplification of the CDR3 region of rearranged TCR beta genes was performed with a multiplex PCR assay on genomic DNA. The Illumina HiSeq System was used to sequence the amplified TCR beta libraries as 87-base-pair reads. The study's processing was this. Across the roughly 600 repertoires, a later analysis counted tens of millions of unique TCR beta chains, some 11 million of which were shared by at least two donors. A nearest-neighbor algorithm error-corrected the raw reads and collapsed the reads into unique sequences, merging closely related sequences to remove PCR and sequencing errors. Alignment of CDR3 sequences to IMGT reference sequences was used to assign V, D and J gene segments. For a sequence to be retained, at least a six-nucleotide match to both a V gene segment and a J gene segment was required. A rearrangement was called productive if the CDR3 had no stop codons and remained in frame with V and J, and every other rearrangement was called non-productive. CDR3 was defined by IMGT convention, running from the second conserved V-encoded cysteine to the conserved J-encoded phenylalanine. Sequences without an unambiguous match to a single V gene segment were excluded from the earlier analysis of several hundred of the donors. An earlier analysis of 500 to 700 of the donors classified V segments as functional when productive rearrangements were above 56.7% and as segregating when the standard deviation between donors was above 5%. A statistical classification framework was built for diagnosing cytomegalovirus status from the catalog of TCR beta chain sequences. A later analysis assigned V and J genes by comparing TCR nucleotide sequences with IMGT/GENE-DB human TR gene sequences. The TCRdist pipeline was used in a later analysis to assign CDR3 sequences and most-parsimonious VDJ recombination scenarios. A later analysis defined each TCR beta chain by its CDR3 amino acid sequence plus V-gene family, and excluded reads lacking a unique V-gene family. To address suspected cross-contamination and a sequencing artifact, a later analysis removed a few hundred highly shared, low-generation-probability nucleotide sequences. In a later analysis, a clonal expansion index for each public chain was calculated from normalized within-repertoire ranks of inferred template counts. In a later analysis, generation probabilities were computed with a VDJ recombination model fitted to out-of-frame rearrangements, and the resulting probabilities were checked against IGoR. In a later analysis, hypergeometric tests were used to score TCR-TCR, TCR-HLA and TCR-CMV co-occurrence, with a repertoire-size bias correction applied to TCR pairs. A later analysis estimated false discovery rates by permuting HLA or CMV assignments 20 times. In a later analysis, co-occurring TCRs were grouped using DBSCAN, and TCRdist sequence similarity was added for clustering within HLA-allele-positive subsets. For co-occurrence clustering, repertoires with fewer than 30,000 or more than 120,000 public chains were excluded, along with 4 to 6 repertoires with anomalous nucleotide sharing. TCRdb limited this immuneACCESS table to in-frame rearrangements with V and J called. A share of clones is missing; checked studies link under half to unresolved V genes, and the rest is unexplained. That table furnishes V, J and clone size, whereas the DNA furnished D and trimming. A total of approximately 150,000 clones appear in this sample, approximately 80% of them only once. Around 6.7% of the sample is taken by the ten largest.

The data are from a study of cytomegalovirus exposure and HLA in healthy donors (dated by TCRdb to 2016 to 2017). With regard to the full study: In an earlier analysis of some 550 of the donors, approximately 260 Gb of sequence data and some 100 million unique TCR beta sequences from approximately 180 million T cells were reported. The later analysis used no new phenotypic data to find candidate immune exposures, relying instead on TCR beta sequences and their occurrence across donors. Donor age, sex, ethnicity and CMV serostatus were compiled together with the repertoire data. About 280 gigabases of sequencing data and around 80 million unique TCR sequences made up an early release that covered approximately 620 HLA-typed donors. The study was designed to test whether signatures of past pathogen exposure could be identified by cataloging public T cell receptors. An earlier analysis of some 500 of the donors used high-throughput TCR beta sequencing to judge whether each TCR beta V gene segment behaved as functional or pseudogenic. Of the 350 to 400 genotyped donors, approximately 83% fell in the genetic ancestry cluster associated with self-reported Caucasian donors. All discovery cohort repertoires had been generated on a single sequencing platform. Genome-wide SNP genotypes for about 65% of the 666 donors were used in a later genetic analysis, which treated that subset as a discovery cohort. High-throughput TCR immunosequencing, statistical association of individual TCRs with disease status, and machine learning were combined to predict cytomegalovirus infection status. In a later analysis, previously published TCR beta repertoires from fewer than 750 donors were re-analyzed and high-resolution HLA genotyping was added so that TCR occurrence patterns could be studied. Roughly 5 DR-DQ haplotypes were handled as single units for association and clustering, since linkage in the cohort was strong. HLA typing included class I and class II loci at four-digit resolution. Along with the approximately 670-subject first cohort, a separate validation cohort of 120 different subjects was used. Among about 410 genotyped donors of the cohort, an average of approximately 200,000 unique TCR beta nucleotide sequences was sequenced per donor, of which 15% to 20% were non-productive. The study profiled the T cell repertoires of about 720 subjects by immunosequencing and related them to cytomegalovirus serostatus. The number of typed donors differed by locus: about 629-630 for A, B, C, DRB1 and DQB1; approximately 540 for DQA1; some 610 for DPA1; and about 450 for DPB1. General findings and caveats noted by the study authors: A further reported finding was that TCR beta sequences accurately predicted the HLA-A and HLA-B alleles for most subjects in the first cohort. When HLA alleles, especially DR and DQ, strongly co-occurred, attributing TCR associations to individual alleles was difficult. In a later analysis, several top co-occurrence clusters were reported to appear linked to parvovirus B19, influenza, CMV and Epstein-Barr virus. Over 15 rarely observed V segments, including chromosome 9 orphons, were excluded from the earlier analysis of just under 600 of the donors because counts were too low. In this cohort, only TCR beta chains were sequenced, and detectable features were limited by the absence of alpha or paired-chain data. In an earlier analysis of 450 to 750 of the donors, most TCR beta V segments appeared in productive rearrangements about 90% or about 30% of the time, broadly matching IMGT annotations. A group of highly shared sequence variants was considered likely to be a technical artifact of the sequencing pipeline. The presence/absence analyses assumed that sequencing depth was roughly uniform across donors, and that assumption may not be true. Some IMGT-functional V segments, including TRBV6-2 and TRBV6-3, could not be distinguished by the 87-base-pair reads and were therefore excluded. HLA typing was unavailable for some donors at each locus, so association tests used only the typed subset. Most TCR sequences were observed very rarely across donors, whereas some public TCRs were present in many individuals. Compared with equally common non-associated chains, HLA-associated TCR beta chains in a later analysis were more clonally expanded and had lower generation probabilities. Immune exposure information for the cohort was limited to CMV serostatus. It was suggested by the authors that the approach could potentially be generalized to other disease states and immunological phenotypes. Specific HLA alleles were associated with about 17,000 TCR beta sequences at a false discovery rate of 0.05 in a later analysis. The study gave a list of around 170 TCR beta chains associated with cytomegalovirus. In a later analysis, TCR association rates were found to vary across HLA loci, with the most associated TCRs seen for DRB1 alleles and the fewest for HLA-C alleles. The classifier was reported to diagnose cytomegalovirus status with high specificity and sensitivity in both the original and validation cohorts. In a later genetic analysis, a missense DCLRE1C variant was associated with V-gene and J-gene trimming of TCR beta chains, and the association was replicated in an independent cohort. Linkage disequilibrium might explain the correlated functional status among segregating V segments, but an unknown experimental factor could not be excluded. Most CMV-associated TCR beta chains appeared to be HLA-restricted in a later analysis, and the HLA associations seemed to be driven largely by CMV exposure. In a later genetic analysis, fewer N-insertions in productive TCRs were reported among donors in an Asian-associated ancestry cluster than the 666-donor mean. A few of the identified cytomegalovirus-associated TCR beta chains were confirmed in vitro to be specific for cytomegalovirus antigens.

This clonotype was obtained from a woman aged 25 to 39 in good health and CMV-seropositive. The sequenced sample consisted of PBMCs. The chain links TRBV15 with TRBJ1-2, with 7 junctional bases fitting TRBD1. The CDR3 protein: CATSRGTGVYGYTF. Here is the DNA: TGTGCCACCAGCCGAGGCACAGGGGTCTATGGCTACACCTTC.